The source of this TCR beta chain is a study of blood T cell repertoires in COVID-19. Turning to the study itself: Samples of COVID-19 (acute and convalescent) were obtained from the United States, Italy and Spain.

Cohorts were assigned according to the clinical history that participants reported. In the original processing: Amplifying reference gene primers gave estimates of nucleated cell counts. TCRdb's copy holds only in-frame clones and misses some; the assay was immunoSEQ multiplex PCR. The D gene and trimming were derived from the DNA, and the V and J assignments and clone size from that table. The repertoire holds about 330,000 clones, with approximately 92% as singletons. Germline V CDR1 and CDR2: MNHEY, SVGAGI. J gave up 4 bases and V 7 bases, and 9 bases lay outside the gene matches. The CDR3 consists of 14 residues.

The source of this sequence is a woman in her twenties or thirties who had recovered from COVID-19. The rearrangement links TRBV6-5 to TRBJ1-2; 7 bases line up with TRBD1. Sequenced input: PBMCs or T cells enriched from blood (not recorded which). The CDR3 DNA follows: TGTGCCAGCAATCCGACAGGGCGGGCCTATGGCTACACCTTC. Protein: CASNPTGRAYGYTF.